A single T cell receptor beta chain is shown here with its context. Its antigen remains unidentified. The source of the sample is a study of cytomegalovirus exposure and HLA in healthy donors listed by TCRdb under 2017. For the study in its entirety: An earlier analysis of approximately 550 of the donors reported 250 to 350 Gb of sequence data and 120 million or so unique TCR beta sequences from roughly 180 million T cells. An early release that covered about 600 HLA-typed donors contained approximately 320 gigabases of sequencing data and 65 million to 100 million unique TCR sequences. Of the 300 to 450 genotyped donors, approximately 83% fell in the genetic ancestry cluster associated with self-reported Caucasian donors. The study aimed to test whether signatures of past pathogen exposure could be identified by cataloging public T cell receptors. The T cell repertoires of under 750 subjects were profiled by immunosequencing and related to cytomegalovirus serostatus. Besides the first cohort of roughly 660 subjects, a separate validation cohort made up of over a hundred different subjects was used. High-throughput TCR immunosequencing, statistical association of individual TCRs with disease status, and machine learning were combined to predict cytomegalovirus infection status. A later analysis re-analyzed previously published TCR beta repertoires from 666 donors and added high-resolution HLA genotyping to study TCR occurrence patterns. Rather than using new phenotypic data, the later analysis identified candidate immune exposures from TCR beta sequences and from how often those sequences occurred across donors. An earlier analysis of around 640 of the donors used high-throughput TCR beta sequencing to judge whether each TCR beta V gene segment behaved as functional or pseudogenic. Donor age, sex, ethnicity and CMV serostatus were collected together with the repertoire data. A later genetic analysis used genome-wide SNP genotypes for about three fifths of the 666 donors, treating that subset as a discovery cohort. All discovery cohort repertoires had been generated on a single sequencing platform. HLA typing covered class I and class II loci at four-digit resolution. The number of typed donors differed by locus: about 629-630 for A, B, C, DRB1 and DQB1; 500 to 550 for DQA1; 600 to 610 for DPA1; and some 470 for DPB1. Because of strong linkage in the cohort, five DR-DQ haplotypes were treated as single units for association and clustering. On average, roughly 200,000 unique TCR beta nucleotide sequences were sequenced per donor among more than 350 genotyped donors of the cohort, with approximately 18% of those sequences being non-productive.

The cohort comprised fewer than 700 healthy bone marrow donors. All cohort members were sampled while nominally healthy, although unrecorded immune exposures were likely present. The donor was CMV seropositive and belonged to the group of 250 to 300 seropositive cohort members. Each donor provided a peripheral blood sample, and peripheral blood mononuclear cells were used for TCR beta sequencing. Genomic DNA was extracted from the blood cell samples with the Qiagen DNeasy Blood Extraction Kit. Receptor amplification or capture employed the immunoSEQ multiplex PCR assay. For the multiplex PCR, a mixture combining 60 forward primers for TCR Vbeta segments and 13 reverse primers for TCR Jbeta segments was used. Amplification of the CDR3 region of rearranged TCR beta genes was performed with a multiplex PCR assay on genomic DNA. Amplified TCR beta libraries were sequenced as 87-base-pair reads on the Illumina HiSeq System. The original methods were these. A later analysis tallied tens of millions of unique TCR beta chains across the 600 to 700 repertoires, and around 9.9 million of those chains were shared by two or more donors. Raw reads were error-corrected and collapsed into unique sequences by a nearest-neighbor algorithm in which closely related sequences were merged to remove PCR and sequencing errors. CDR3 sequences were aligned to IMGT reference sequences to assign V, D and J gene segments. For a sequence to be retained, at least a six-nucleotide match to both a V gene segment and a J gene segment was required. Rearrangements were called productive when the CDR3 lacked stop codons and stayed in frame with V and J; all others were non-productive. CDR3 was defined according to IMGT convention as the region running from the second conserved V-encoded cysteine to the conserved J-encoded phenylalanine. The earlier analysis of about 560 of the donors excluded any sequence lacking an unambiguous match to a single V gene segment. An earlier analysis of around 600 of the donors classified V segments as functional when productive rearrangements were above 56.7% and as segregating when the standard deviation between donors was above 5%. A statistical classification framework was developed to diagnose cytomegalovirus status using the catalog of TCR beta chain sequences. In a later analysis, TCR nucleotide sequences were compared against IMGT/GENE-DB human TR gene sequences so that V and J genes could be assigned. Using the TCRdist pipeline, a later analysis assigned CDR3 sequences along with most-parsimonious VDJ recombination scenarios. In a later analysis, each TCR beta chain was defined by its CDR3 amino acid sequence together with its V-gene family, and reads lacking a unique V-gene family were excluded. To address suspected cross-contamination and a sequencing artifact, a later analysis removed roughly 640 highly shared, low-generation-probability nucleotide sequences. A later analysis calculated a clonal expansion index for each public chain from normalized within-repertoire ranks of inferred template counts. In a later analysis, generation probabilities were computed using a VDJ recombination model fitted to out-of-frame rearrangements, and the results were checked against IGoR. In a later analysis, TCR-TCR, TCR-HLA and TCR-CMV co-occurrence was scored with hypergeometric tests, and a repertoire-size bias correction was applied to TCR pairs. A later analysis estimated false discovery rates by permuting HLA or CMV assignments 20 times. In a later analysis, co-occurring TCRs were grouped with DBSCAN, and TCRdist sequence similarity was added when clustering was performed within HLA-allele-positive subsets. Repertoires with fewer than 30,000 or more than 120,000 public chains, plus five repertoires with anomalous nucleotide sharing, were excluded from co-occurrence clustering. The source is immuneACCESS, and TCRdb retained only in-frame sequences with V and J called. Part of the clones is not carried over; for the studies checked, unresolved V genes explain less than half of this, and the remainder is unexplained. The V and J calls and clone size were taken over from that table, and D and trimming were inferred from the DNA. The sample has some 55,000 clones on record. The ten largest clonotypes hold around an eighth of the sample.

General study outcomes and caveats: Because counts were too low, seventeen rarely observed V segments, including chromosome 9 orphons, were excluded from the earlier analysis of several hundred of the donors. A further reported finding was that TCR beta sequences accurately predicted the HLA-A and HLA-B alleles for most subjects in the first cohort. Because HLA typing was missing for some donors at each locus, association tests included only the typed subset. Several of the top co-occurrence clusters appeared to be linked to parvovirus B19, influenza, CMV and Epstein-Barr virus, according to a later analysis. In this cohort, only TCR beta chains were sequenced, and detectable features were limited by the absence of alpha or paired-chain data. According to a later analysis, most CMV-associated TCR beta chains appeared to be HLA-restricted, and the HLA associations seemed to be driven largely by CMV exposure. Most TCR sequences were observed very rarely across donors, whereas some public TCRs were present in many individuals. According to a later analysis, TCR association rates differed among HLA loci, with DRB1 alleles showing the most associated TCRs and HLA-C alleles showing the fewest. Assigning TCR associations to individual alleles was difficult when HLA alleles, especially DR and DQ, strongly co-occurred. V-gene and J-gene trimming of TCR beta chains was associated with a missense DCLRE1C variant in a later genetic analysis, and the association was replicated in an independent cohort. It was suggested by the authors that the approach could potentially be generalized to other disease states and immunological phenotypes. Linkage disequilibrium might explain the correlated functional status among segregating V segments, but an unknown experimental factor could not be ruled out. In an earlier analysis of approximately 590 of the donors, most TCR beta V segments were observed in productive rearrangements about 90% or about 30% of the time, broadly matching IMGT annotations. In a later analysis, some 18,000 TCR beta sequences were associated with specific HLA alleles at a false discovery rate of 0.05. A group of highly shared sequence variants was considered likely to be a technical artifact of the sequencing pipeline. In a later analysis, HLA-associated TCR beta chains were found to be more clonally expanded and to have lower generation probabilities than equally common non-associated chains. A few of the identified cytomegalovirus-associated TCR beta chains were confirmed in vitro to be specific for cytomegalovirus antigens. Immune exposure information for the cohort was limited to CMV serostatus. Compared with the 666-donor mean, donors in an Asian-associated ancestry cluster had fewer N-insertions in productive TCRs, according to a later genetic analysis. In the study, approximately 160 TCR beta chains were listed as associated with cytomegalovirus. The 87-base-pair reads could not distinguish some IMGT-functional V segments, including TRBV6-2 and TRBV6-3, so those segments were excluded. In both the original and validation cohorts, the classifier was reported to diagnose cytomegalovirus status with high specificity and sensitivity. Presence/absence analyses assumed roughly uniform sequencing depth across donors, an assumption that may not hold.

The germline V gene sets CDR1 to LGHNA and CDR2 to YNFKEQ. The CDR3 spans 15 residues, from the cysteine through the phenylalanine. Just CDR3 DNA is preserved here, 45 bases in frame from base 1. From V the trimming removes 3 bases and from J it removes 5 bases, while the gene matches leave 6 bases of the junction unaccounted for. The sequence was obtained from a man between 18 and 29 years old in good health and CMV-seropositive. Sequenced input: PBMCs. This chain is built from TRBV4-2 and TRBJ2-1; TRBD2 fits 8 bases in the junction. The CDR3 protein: CASSQDGTRDNEQFF. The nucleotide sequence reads TGTGCCAGCAGCCAGGATGGGACTAGGGACAATGAGCAGTTCTTC.